This TCR beta chain was recorded in a study of blood T cell repertoires in COVID-19. Study at large: Samples of COVID-19 (acute and convalescent) were obtained from the United States, Italy and Spain. T cells, B-cell-depleted T cells, or PBMCs provided the cDNA or gDNA that served as material.

The method was immunoSEQ multiplex PCR; TCRdb's version includes in-frame clones alone and lacks a portion of them. The sample shows over 50,000 clones, 80% to 85% of them seen only once. Germline trimming cut 5 bases from V and 2 bases from J; bases unmatched to any gene: 6. The CDR3 loop spans 15 amino acids. CDR1 and CDR2 (germline): MNHEY, SVGAGI. This rearrangement joins TRBV6-5 to TRBJ2-1; 7 bases are shared with TRBD1. Sample: peripheral blood. This TCR was sampled from a man in his fifties with acute or convalescent COVID-19. CDR3 nucleotides: TGTGCCAGCAGTACTCAGGGGGACCCCTACAATGAGCAGTTCTTC. The encoded protein is CASSTQGDPYNEQFF.